This T cell receptor (beta chain) was observed in a study of beta chain features in type 1 diabetes. Notes on the study in general: Researchers report that Type 1 diabetes patients had moderately but significantly shorter TCRB CDR3s across all four CD4+ subsets.

Expressed TCRB transcripts were sequenced, since all the RNA that had been isolated was reverse transcribed. The protocol was immunoSEQ multiplex PCR, while the TCRdb copy is restricted to in-frame clones and leaves out a portion. Of over 300,000 clones in the sample, roughly 8.8% were seen once. The germline CDR1 and CDR2 sequences are LNHNV and YYDKDF (reference sequence). Trimming removed 3 bases at V and 5 bases at J, with 14 bases between. This CDR3 is 16 amino acids long. Note on this clone: Its antigen is unknown.

The chain is built from TRBV15 and TRBJ1-6; weak D call: TRBD1 (6 bases). This TCR was recovered from a man between 25 and 39 years old with type 1 diabetes. Sequencing used central memory CD4+ T cells from blood. The CDR3 loop reads CATSRNTGSHNSPLHF. In nucleotides, the CDR3 is TGTGCCACCAGCAGGAACACAGGGAGCCATAATTCACCCCTCCACTTT.